Listed here is a single TCR beta chain. Methods used by the authors: Amplification with reference gene primers provided the estimates of nucleated cell counts. Sequencing used immunoSEQ multiplex PCR; TCRdb keeps in-frame clones, though not all of them. V and J calls and clone size are as listed in that table; D and trimming were resolved from the DNA. Here the sample spans around 50,000 clones, 88% being singletons. This entry is derived from a study of blood T cell repertoires in COVID-19. Study context: Acute and convalescent COVID-19 specimens originated in the United States, Italy and Spain. In each case, the material was cDNA or gDNA derived from T cells, B-cell-depleted T cells, or PBMCs.

The CDR3 runs to 12 residues. CDR1 and CDR2 from the germline V gene are ENHRY and SYGVKD. V dropped 10 bases and J dropped 0 bases, with 8 bases sitting between them. The chain joins TRBV10-3 to TRBJ2-3, with a tentative D call TRBD1 (5 bases). The TCR was taken from a man aged 45 to 65 with active COVID-19. What was sequenced was peripheral blood. CDR3 coding DNA: TGTGCCACCTCAGGGAGCACAGATACGCAGTATTTT. Its translation: CATSGSTDTQYF.